This passage covers 25 T cell receptor beta chains from one sample sequenced in a study of CD8 T cells in Susac syndrome. An amount of RNA that ranged from roughly 0.5 to 1 ug was reverse transcribed with random hexamers. One entry per CDR3 protein, called by TCRdb with MiXCR from the immunoSEQ multiplex PCR reads. The sample yields around 130,000 distinct CDR3 sequences, 90% to 95% seen once. Material for sequencing was CD4+ T cells from PBMCs. The source of these receptors is a human donor in good health.

The rearrangement links TRBV19 to TRBJ2-5, with D unclear. The ends were cut back, 8 bases at V and 5 bases at J, with 12 bases in the middle. CDR1 is LNHDA and CDR2 is SQIVND in the germline V gene (reference sequence). The CDR3 runs 12 residues. CDR3 sequence reads: CASSSNRETQYF. In nucleotides, the CDR3 is TGTGCCAGTTCTTCCAATCGGGAGACCCAGTACTTC.

The V and J genes are TRBV27 and TRBJ2-5; D uncertain. The ends were cut back, 3 bases at V and 4 bases at J, with 9 bases in the middle. The V gene's germline CDR1 is MNHEY and CDR2 SMNVEV (reference sequence). The CDR3 runs 13 residues. The CDR3 loop is CASSLTRAETQYF. CDR3 coding DNA: TGTGCCAGCAGTTTGACCAGAGCAGAGACCCAGTACTTC.

This sequence joins TRBV18 and TRBJ2-5; D gene ambiguous. The CDR3 sequence is 14 residues long. Germline CDR1 reads KGHSH; CDR2 reads LQKENI. V was shortened by 3 bases and J by 5 bases, with 13 bases between the two germline ends. The CDR3 DNA reads as TGTGCCAGCTCACCTGAGATAAACGGGGAGACCCAGTACTTC. The encoded protein is CASSPEINGETQYF.

The chain couples TRBV7-6 to TRBJ2-6; D possibly corresponds to TRBD2 (5 bases). The germline CDR1 and CDR2 sequences are SGHVS and FNYEAQ. Trimming left V 5 bases short and J 0 bases short, with 8 bases between. This CDR3 contains 15 residues. The CDR3 DNA sequence: TGTGCCAGCAGCAACGACTACTCTGGGGCCAACGTCCTGACTTTC. It is translated as CASSNDYSGANVLTF.

V is TRBV7-9 and J is TRBJ1-6, with a weak D call TRBD1 (5 bases). Trimming removed 1 base at V and 9 bases at J, with 10 bases between. The CDR3 is 14 amino acids. Germline CDR1 SEHNR, CDR2 FQNEAQ (reference sequence). In nucleotides, the CDR3 is TGTGCCAGCAGCTTAGAAGGGGTTGCTTCACCCCTCCACTTT. Residues: CASSLEGVASPLHF.

The chain carries TRBV20-1 and TRBJ1-1; possibly TRBD1 for D (6 bases). Germline V CDR1 and CDR2: DFQATT, SNEGSKA (reference sequence). The germline V and J ends were trimmed by 0 bases and 8 bases, with 10 bases remaining between them. CDR3 length equals 12 residues. This chain's CDR3 is CSARDLGAEAFF. The CDR3 DNA sequence: TGCAGTGCTAGAGATCTGGGGGCAGAAGCTTTCTTT.

The chain has TRBV2 and TRBJ2-5; 9 bases agree with TRBD2. The germline V gene encodes CDR1 SNHLY and CDR2 FYNNEI. After removal of 2 bases from V and 1 base from J, the junction contained 5 bases not matched to a gene. This CDR3 is built from 16 residues. The CDR3: CASSELAGGIQETQYF. The CDR3 region has the DNA TGTGCCAGCAGTGAATTGGCGGGGGGGATCCAAGAGACCCAGTACTTC.

J is TRBJ2-2 and V is TRBV5-1; no definite D call. Germline lookup yields CDR1 SGHRS and CDR2 YFSETQ. Deletions cut 5 bases from V and 0 bases from J, with 14 bases between. The CDR3 has 16 residues. This CDR3 reads CASSVLETPNTGELFF. DNA for the CDR3: TGCGCCAGCAGTGTTTTAGAGACTCCGAACACCGGGGAGCTGTTTTTT. The whole variable domain, remainder taken from reference TRBV5-1 and TRBJ2-2, is KAGVTQTPRYLIKTRGQQVTLSCSPISGHRSVSWYQQTPGQGLQFLFEYFSETQRNKGNFPGRFSGRQFSNSRSEMNVSTLELGDSALYLCASSVLETPNTGELFFGEGSRLTVL.

This clonotype showed up just once. The chain uses TRBV7-2 and TRBJ1-1; 8 bases agree with TRBD1. Trimming at V came to 7 bases and at J to 9 bases, leaving 7 bases not matched to a gene. Germline assignment: CDR1 SGHTA and CDR2 FQGNSA. The CDR3 loop spans 12 amino acids. The CDR3 here is CASTTQGGQAFF. The CDR3 nucleotides are TGTGCCAGCACCACACAGGGGGGGCAAGCTTTCTTT. The whole variable domain, remainder taken from reference TRBV7-2 and TRBJ1-1, is GAGVSQSPSNKVTEKGKDVELRCDPISGHTALYWYRQSLGQGLEFLIYFQGNSAPDKSGLPSDRFSAERTGGSVSTLTIQRTQQEDSAVYLCASTTQGGQAFFGQGTRLTVV.

This chain links TRBV20-1 with TRBJ2-2; D possibly corresponds to TRBD1 (6 bases). Deletions cut 0 bases from V and 6 bases from J, with 11 bases between. Germline V CDR1 and CDR2: DFQATT, SNEGSKA (reference sequence). The CDR3 is 14 residues long. The CDR3 here is CSAREYRAAGELFF. CDR3 in DNA: TGCAGTGCTAGAGAATACAGGGCGGCCGGGGAGCTGTTTTTT.

The chain is built from TRBV6-2 or TRBV6-3 and TRBJ2-1; TRBD2 agrees at 7 bases. This CDR3 contains 12 residues. V dropped 5 bases and J dropped 10; count of bases not matched to a gene: 5. CDR1 and CDR2 from the germline V gene are MNHEY and SVGEGT. DNA for the CDR3: TGTGCCAGCAGTCCCGGGACTACAGAGCAGTTCTTC. Protein product: CASSPGTTEQFF.

This chain joins TRBV29-1 and TRBJ2-7; D may correspond to TRBD1 or TRBD2 (5 bases each). Trimming removed 4 bases from V and 3 bases from J, with 13 bases in between. This CDR3 has 13 amino acids. CDR1 is SQVTM and CDR2 is ANQGSEA in the germline V gene. The chain's CDR3 is CSVGGRQSYEQYF. CDR3 bases: TGCAGCGTTGGGGGGAGACAGAGCTACGAGCAGTACTTC.

The chain employs TRBV7-9 and TRBJ2-5, with no clear D. V lost 5 bases and J 4 bases, leaving 14 bases between the germline ends. Germline lookup yields CDR1 SEHNR and CDR2 FQNEAQ (reference sequence). The CDR3 is made up of 14 amino acids. This CDR3 reads CASSLTQTRETQYF. The CDR3 bases are TGTGCCAGCAGCCTTACACAGACACGAGAGACCCAGTACTTC.

The chain carries TRBV29-1 and TRBJ1-2, with D unresolved. Trimming took 2 bases from V and 8 from J, leaving 12 bases between them. The length of the CDR3 is 12 residues. Germline V gives CDR1 SQVTM, CDR2 ANQGSEA. CDR3 sequence reads: CSVEQLGHGYTF. CDR3 in DNA: TGCAGCGTTGAACAGCTAGGGCACGGCTACACCTTC.

The chain employs TRBV30 and TRBJ1-1; D is unresolved. Trimming left V 2 bases short and J 4 bases short, with 11 bases between. There are 13 residues in the CDR3. Germline CDR1 reads GTSNPN; CDR2 reads SVGIG (reference sequence). The CDR3: CAWSLHGFTEAFF. DNA for the CDR3: TGTGCCTGGAGTCTACATGGGTTCACTGAAGCTTTCTTT.

V is TRBV30 and J is TRBJ2-1, with 9 bases identical to TRBD2. Germline V gene data show CDR1 as GTSNPN and CDR2 as SVGIG (reference sequence). There are 18 residues in the CDR3. Germline trimming cut 0 bases from V and 8 bases from J; bases unmatched to any gene: 17. In DNA form, the CDR3 reads TGTGCCTGGAGTGTTGGTCTAGCGGGACCTCCCCCGGCGGATGAGCAGTTCTTC. This encodes CAWSVGLAGPPPADEQFF.

The V and J genes are TRBV30 and TRBJ2-1; D remains unclear. The CDR3 length is 13 residues. Germline CDR1 is GTSNPN and CDR2 is SVGIG (reference sequence). V was shortened by 2 bases and J by 11 bases, with 16 bases between the two germline ends. CDR3 protein: CAWSLMDLEKQFF. CDR3 DNA sequence: TGTGCCTGGAGTCTCATGGACCTTGAGAAGCAGTTCTTC.

The chain combines TRBV4-1 with TRBJ2-3; 8 nucleotides agree with TRBD2. This CDR3 spans 17 amino acids. CDR1 MGHRA and CDR2 YSYEKL come from the germline V gene. V lost 0 bases to trimming and J lost 4 bases; unmatched junction nucleotides: 9. The DNA of the CDR3 is TGCGCCAGCAGCCAAGAACCCGGGAGGGCCGTATCAGATACGCAGTATTTT. Translating it yields CASSQEPGRAVSDTQYF.

The chain couples TRBV5-8 to TRBJ2-4; D perhaps matches TRBD1 (6 bases). Trimming shortened V by 4 bases and J by 8 bases, and 19 bases separated the two germline ends. Germline assignment: CDR1 SGHTS and CDR2 YDEGEE. The CDR3 runs 15 residues. In nucleotides, the CDR3 is TGTGCCAGCAGCCTGGAAGGGGGTGGGTCAGACATTCAGTACTTC. Its protein product is CASSLEGGGSDIQYF.

This clonotype was observed once. The chain employs TRBV7-2 and TRBJ2-5; D is possibly TRBD1 or TRBD2 (5 bases each). This CDR3 has 17 residues. Trimming shortened V by 5 bases and J by 4 bases, and 23 bases separated the two germline ends. Germline CDR1 and CDR2: SGHTA and FQGNSA. CDR3 sequence: CASSKSGTGTSGETQYF. Written as DNA, the CDR3 is TGTGCCAGCAGCAAATCTGGGACCGGGACCTCGGGAGAGACCCAGTACTTC.

The genes are TRBV29-1 and TRBJ2-1; D is possibly TRBD2 (5 bases). V lost 4 bases and J 1 base, leaving 8 bases between the germline ends. This CDR3 is 13 amino acids long. CDR1 is SQVTM and CDR2 is ANQGSEA in the germline V gene. The CDR3 is CSVVRVSYNEQFF. CDR3 nucleotides: TGCAGCGTTGTGAGGGTGTCCTACAATGAGCAGTTCTTC.

The chain recombines TRBV7-2 with TRBJ2-7; D unclear. Trimming cost V 2 bases and J 4 bases, with 12 bases left between them. The germline V gene encodes CDR1 SGHTA and CDR2 FQGNSA. The CDR3 runs to 14 residues. The CDR3 sequence is CASSLKRVSYEQYF. CDR3 bases: TGTGCCAGCAGCTTAAAACGGGTTTCGTACGAGCAGTACTTC.

This chain links TRBV6-6 with TRBJ2-4, with D perhaps TRBD2 (6 bases). V was trimmed by 5 bases and J by 4 bases, leaving 12 bases between them. CDR3 size: 14 residues. Germline values: CDR1 MNHNY, CDR2 SVGAGI (reference sequence). In nucleotides, the CDR3 is TGTGCCAGCAGTAGAACCGGGAGAAAAAACATTCAGTACTTC. This codes for CASSRTGRKNIQYF.

This chain joins TRBV30 and TRBJ2-5; possibly TRBD2 for D (6 bases). CDR1 is GTSNPN, CDR2 SVGIG, per germline (reference sequence). The V end was cut by 4 bases, the J end by 4 bases, with 10 bases between. There are 12 residues in the CDR3. The CDR3: CAWTTGAETQYF. The CDR3 nucleotides read TGTGCCTGGACGACGGGAGCAGAGACCCAGTACTTC.

V and J are TRBV30 and TRBJ2-7; D remains unclear. This CDR3 comprises 10 residues. Trimming removed 5 bases from V and 9 bases from J, with 11 bases in between. Germline values: CDR1 GTSNPN, CDR2 SVGIG (reference sequence). CDR3 DNA sequence: TGTGCCTGGGGTTCCCTAGTGCAGTACTTC. Protein sequence: CAWGSLVQYF. The full variable domain, rest sourced from reference TRBV30 and TRBJ2-7, is SQTIHQWPATLVQPVGSPLSLECTVEGTSNPNLYWYRQAAGRGLQLLFYSVGIGQISSEVPQNLSASRPQDRQFILSSKKLLLSDSGFYLCAWGSLVQYFGPGTRLTVT.